These 26 T cell receptor beta chains came from one sample sequenced in a study of shared clonotypes between healthy human individuals. Sequencing used immunoSEQ multiplex PCR; TCRdb keeps in-frame clones, though not all of them. The repertoire holds over a million clones, with approximately 80% as singletons. Sequenced: memory CD4+ T cells from PBMCs. Subset noted: CD45RA-negative fraction. These receptors originate from a man younger than 35 in good health. Some clones in this sample may be carry-over from other donors' samples.

J is TRBJ1-1 and V is TRBV5-6, with D possibly matching TRBD1 (5 bases). CDR3 size: 16 residues. Per the germline V gene, CDR1 is SGHDT and CDR2 is YYEEEE. Trimming took off 4 bases at V and 0 bases at J, with 16 bases between the two ends. CDR3 amino acids: CASSNRGAFVNTEAFF. The CDR3 bases are TGTGCCAGCAGCAATCGAGGGGCTTTTGTGAACACTGAAGCTTTCTTT.

J is TRBJ2-7 and V is TRBV9; 8 bases are shared with TRBD2. V shed 4 bases, J shed 0 bases, and the junction held 6 bases outside the gene matches. Per germline, CDR1 SGDLS and CDR2 YYNGEE. This CDR3 is built from 15 residues. The CDR3 bases are TGTGCCAGCAGCCCGGGGGGGACTATCTCCTACGAGCAGTACTTC. Translation gives CASSPGGTISYEQYF.

The genes are TRBV28 and TRBJ2-7, with 10 bases aligning to TRBD1. From germline, CDR1 is MDHEN and CDR2 SYDVKM. The junction had 12 bases not matched to a gene; V was cut back by 8 bases and J by 5 bases. The CDR3 contains 15 residues. This chain's CDR3 is CASQPRGQGSHEQYF. CDR3 sequence (DNA): TGTGCCAGCCAACCTAGGGGACAGGGGTCCCACGAGCAGTACTTC.

This chain joins TRBV10-3 and TRBJ1-1, with TRBD1 matching 9 bases. The CDR3 has 14 residues. V shed 6 bases, J shed 5 bases, and the junction held 7 bases outside the gene matches. Germline V gives CDR1 ENHRY, CDR2 SYGVKD. This CDR3 is CAIRSTGGATEAFF. CDR3 DNA: TGTGCCATCAGGTCGACAGGGGGAGCGACTGAAGCTTTCTTT.

The chain couples TRBV11-2 to TRBJ1-2, with 10 bases aligning to TRBD1. Germline assignment: CDR1 SGHAT and CDR2 FQNNGV. With 3 bases clipped from V and 4 bases from J, the junction kept 5 bases outside the gene matches. The CDR3 covers 15 residues. DNA for the CDR3: TGTGCCAGCAGCTTCCCTGGGACAGGGGCCTATGGCTACACCTTC. It specifies CASSFPGTGAYGYTF.

The rearrangement joins TRBV30 to TRBJ1-5; maybe TRBD1 (5 bases). Between the trimmed V and J ends, which lost 5 bases and 2 bases, there was a span of 10 bases. Looked up from germline, CDR1 is GTSNPN and CDR2 is SVGIG (reference sequence). The CDR3 extends over 13 amino acids. CDR3 nucleotides: TGTGCCTGGGGGGACTATGGCAATCAGCCCCAGCATTTT. Its protein product is CAWGDYGNQPQHF.

The chain combines TRBV19 with TRBJ2-7; 12 bases agree with TRBD2. The trim removed 8 bases at V and 1 base at J, leaving 3 bases unmatched. This CDR3 spans 14 amino acids. Germline V lookup: CDR1 LNHDA, CDR2 SQIVND (reference sequence). The CDR3 reads CASGGTSGSYEQYF. The CDR3 nucleotides are TGTGCCAGTGGGGGGACTAGCGGGTCCTACGAGCAGTACTTC. The full variable domain, with the rest looked up from reference TRBV19 and TRBJ2-7, is DGGITQSPKYLFRKEGQNVTLSCEQNLNHDAMYWYRQDPGQGLRLIYYSQIVNDFQKGDIAEGYSVSREKKESFPLTVTSAQKNPTAFYLCASGGTSGSYEQYFGPGTRLTVT.

The chain recombines TRBV28 with TRBJ1-1; D may be TRBD1 (5 bases). The germline V gene has CDR1 MDHEN and CDR2 SYDVKM. The CDR3 runs 13 residues. Trimming took off 5 bases at V and 10 bases at J, with 17 bases between the two ends. CDR3 amino acids: CASSAPLPGRAFF. The CDR3 DNA follows: TGTGCCAGCAGTGCACCCTTACCGGGGCGAGCTTTCTTT.

Concerning this clone itself: This sequence may be a read error, since a much larger clone differs from it by one base. The same CDR3 is also encoded by other DNA sequences in this sample. The chain recombines TRBV5-1 with TRBJ2-3; D might be TRBD2 (5 bases). The CDR3 length is 12 residues. The germline V gene encodes CDR1 SGHRS and CDR2 YFSETQ. Deletions cut 5 bases from V and 6 bases from J, with 10 bases between. Written as DNA, the CDR3 is TGCGCCAGCAGTTTTACGGGGGATACGCAGTATTTT. This sequence encodes CASSFTGDTQYF.

In DNA, the CDR3 is TGTGCCAGCAGCACGCAAGAGACCCAGTACTTC. Translated: CASSTQETQYF. This chain uses TRBV5-4 with TRBJ2-5, with D uncertain. Germline V lookup: CDR1 SGHNT, CDR2 YYREEE (reference sequence). This CDR3 region has 11 residues. V shed 4 bases and J shed 2 bases, with 3 bases lying between them.

The chain carries TRBV6-6 and TRBJ1-1, with TRBD1 as a possible D gene (5 bases). Trimming removed 0 bases from V and 0 bases from J, with 8 bases in between. Germline CDR1 is MNHNY and CDR2 is SVGAGI (reference sequence). CDR3 size: 15 residues. In DNA form, the CDR3 reads TGTGCCAGCAGTTACTCTGGACAATTGAACACTGAAGCTTTCTTT. Its translation: CASSYSGQLNTEAFF.

The chain couples TRBV27 to TRBJ1-1; TRBD1 agrees at 10 bases. CDR1 is MNHEY and CDR2 is SMNVEV in the germline V gene (reference sequence). Unmatched junction bases numbered 16, after V lost 5 bases and J lost 4 bases. The CDR3 runs 18 residues. CDR3 bases: TGTGCCAGCAGTAGCCCCCGGGACAGGGGAAGGGGGAGCACTGAAGCTTTCTTT. Translated, it gives CASSSPRDRGRGSTEAFF.

This clone was seen a handful of times. The V and J genes are TRBV2 and TRBJ2-1, with 8 bases matching TRBD1. The V segment lost 7 bases and the J segment 9 bases; nucleotides outside the gene matches: 11. Germline CDR1 reads SNHLY; CDR2 reads FYNNEI. The CDR3 is 14 residues long. CDR3 sequence reads: CASIRQGALSEQFF. The CDR3 DNA reads TGTGCCAGCATACGGCAGGGGGCGCTTAGTGAGCAGTTCTTC.

The chain carries TRBV6-6 and TRBJ2-2, with D perhaps TRBD1 (6 bases). V dropped 5 bases and J dropped 2 bases, with 15 bases sitting between them. Germline assignment: CDR1 MNHNY and CDR2 SVGAGI (reference sequence). The CDR3 covers 16 residues. The CDR3 spells CASSPGTPFNTGELFF. DNA of the CDR3: TGTGCCAGCAGTCCCGGGACACCCTTTAACACCGGGGAGCTGTTTTTT.

This clone was detected a few times. The chain is built from TRBV5-4 and TRBJ2-2; D is unresolved. Germline lookup yields CDR1 SGHNT and CDR2 YYREEE (reference sequence). V was pared by 4 bases and J by 6 bases, with 13 bases between. The CDR3 is 14 residues long. The CDR3 DNA follows: TGTGCCAGCAGCCCCGGACGGTCCCCCGGGGAGCTGTTTTTT. This gives the protein CASSPGRSPGELFF.

There are many counts of this clone. The chain carries TRBV27 and TRBJ2-1; 11 bases line up with TRBD2. Germline loops: CDR1 MNHEY, CDR2 SMNVEV (reference sequence). CDR3 length equals 16 residues. Unmatched junction bases numbered 11, after V lost 4 bases and J lost 9 bases. Here the CDR3 reads CASSSSLAGAFGEQFF. The CDR3 nucleotides read TGTGCCAGCAGTTCCTCACTAGCGGGGGCCTTTGGTGAGCAGTTCTTC.

To note about this clone: At one boundary the junction diverges from the germline segment, which might be a read error. The rearrangement uses TRBV5-4 and TRBJ1-1; D gene ambiguous. The CDR3 covers 11 residues. Per the germline V gene, CDR1 is SGHNT and CDR2 is YYREEE (reference sequence). The CDR3 spells CASIKNTEAFF. The CDR3 bases are TGTGCGAGCATAAAGAACACTGAAGCTTTCTTT.

The chain carries TRBV2 and TRBJ2-3, with D uncertain. This CDR3 comprises 14 residues. Germline V gives CDR1 SNHLY, CDR2 FYNNEI. Trimming left V 6 bases short and J 2 bases short, with 12 bases between. The CDR3 nucleotides read TGTGCCAGCAGGGGTGACTTTCCCACAGATACGCAGTATTTT. Protein product: CASRGDFPTDTQYF.

V is TRBV6-5 and J is TRBJ1-1; the D is unclear. Trimming stripped 1 base from V and 1 base from J, with 4 bases between. The CDR3 has 13 amino acids. Germline V gives CDR1 MNHEY, CDR2 SVGAGI. The CDR3 DNA sequence: TGTGCCAGCAGTTACTGGCAGAACACTGAAGCTTTCTTT. This gives the protein CASSYWQNTEAFF.

V gene TRBV18 combines with J gene TRBJ2-6, with D perhaps matching TRBD1 (5 bases). Germline CDR1 and CDR2: KGHSH and LQKENI. Trimming took 3 bases from V and 0 from J, leaving 12 bases between them. The CDR3 is made up of 17 amino acids. CDR3 sequence reads: CASSPQGLVSGANVLTF. CDR3 coding DNA: TGTGCCAGCTCACCCCAGGGTTTGGTCTCTGGGGCCAACGTCCTGACTTTC.

The chain carries TRBV4-2 and TRBJ2-3; D is perhaps TRBD1 (6 bases). Germline-derived CDR1 and CDR2 are LGHNA and YNFKEQ. The CDR3 contains 17 residues. V was clipped by 4 bases and J by 0 bases, with 17 bases between them. The CDR3 loop reads CASSPPRTDKSTDTQYF. Here the CDR3 DNA reads TGTGCCAGCAGCCCACCTCGGACAGACAAGAGCACAGATACGCAGTATTTT.

The rearrangement links TRBV7-3 to TRBJ1-1; tentatively, D is TRBD1 (5 bases). The CDR3 runs to 14 residues. The V end lost 6 bases, the J end lost 1 base, and 12 bases lay between the germline ends. Germline CDR1 and CDR2: SGHTA and FQGTGA. CDR3 amino acids: CASSTFGGNTEAFF. The DNA for the CDR3 is TGTGCCAGCAGTACCTTTGGGGGGAACACTGAAGCTTTCTTT. The full variable domain, in which reference TRBV7-3 and TRBJ1-1 provide the parts outside the CDR3, is GAGVSQTPSNKVTEKGKYVELRCDPISGHTALYWYRQSLGQGPEFLIYFQGTGAADDSGLPNDRFFAVRPEGSVSTLKIQRTERGDSAVYLCASSTFGGNTEAFFGQGTRLTVV.

This clone came up a few times. This chain links TRBV2 with TRBJ1-2; D unresolved. V lost 4 bases to trimming and J lost 2 bases, with 11 bases between them. This CDR3 is 14 amino acids long. The germline V gene encodes CDR1 SNHLY and CDR2 FYNNEI. The CDR3 is CASSGLLGNYGYTF. For the CDR3, the DNA is TGTGCCAGCAGTGGGTTACTCGGGAACTATGGCTACACCTTC.

The chain joins TRBV2 to TRBJ2-5; 10 bases align to TRBD2. Germline CDR1 SNHLY, CDR2 FYNNEI. This CDR3 has 15 residues. With 5 bases clipped from V and 5 bases from J, the junction kept 8 bases outside the gene matches. CDR3: CASSLAGVGPETQYF. The CDR3, as DNA: TGTGCCAGCAGTCTAGCGGGAGTGGGTCCGGAGACCCAGTACTTC.

The chain recombines TRBV6-5 with TRBJ2-7; TRBD2 is a possible D gene (6 bases). The germline V gene has CDR1 MNHEY and CDR2 SVGAGI. The CDR3 length is 14 residues. The germline V and J ends were trimmed by 6 bases and 1 base, with 13 bases remaining between them. The CDR3 region is CASRKASGSYEQYF. The DNA for the CDR3 is TGTGCCAGCAGGAAAGCGAGCGGGTCCTACGAGCAGTACTTC.

The chain combines TRBV7-7 with TRBJ2-3; no definite D call. Trimming shortened V by 0 bases and J by 0 bases, and 10 bases separated the two germline ends. The germline gives CDR1 SSHAT, CDR2 FNYEAQ (reference sequence). CDR3 length: 16 residues. This CDR3 is CASSLAPAASTDTQYF. The CDR3 bases are TGTGCCAGCAGCTTAGCGCCGGCGGCTAGCACAGATACGCAGTATTTT.